These 19 T cell receptor beta chains were sequenced from one sample in a study of T-cell reconstitution after alpha-beta-depleted transplantation in children. Using unique molecular identifiers, the investigators prepared the TCRbeta library. MiXCR, run by TCRdb on the PCR reads, gives a single entry per CDR3 protein. Of fewer than 400,000 distinct CDR3 sequences listed, just over 20% are singletons. Here the sequenced sample was PBMCs from the stem cell graft donor, taken from the stem cell graft. The source is a human donor who donated a stem cell graft to a child with acute myeloid leukemia.

The CDR3 DNA reads as TGCGCCAGCAGCCAGGGACTAGCCGGGGAGCTGTTTTTT. As protein: CASSQGLAGELFF. The V gene is TRBV4-3, the J gene TRBJ2-2, with 8 positions matching TRBD2. The CDR3 has 13 amino acids. After removal of 3 bases from V and 6 bases from J, the junction contained 0 bases not matched to a gene. Germline CDR1 LGHNA, CDR2 YSLEER.

This clonotype was counted a few times. The rearrangement links TRBV12-3 or TRBV12-4 to TRBJ2-3; either TRBD1 or TRBD2 may fit D (5 bases each). The CDR3 is 15 amino acids. V was pared by 3 bases and J by 5 bases, with 15 bases between. This chain's CDR3 is CASSFFGGERDTQYF. As DNA, the CDR3 is TGTGCCAGCAGTTTTTTTGGGGGTGAACGAGATACGCAGTATTTT.

This clonotype showed up just a few times. The chain carries TRBV11-2 and TRBJ1-2; the D gene is possibly TRBD1 (6 bases). V lost 2 bases to trimming and J lost 6 bases, with 16 bases between them. The CDR3 has 15 residues. The germline CDR1 and CDR2 sequences are SGHAT and FQNNGV. CDR3 in amino acids: CASSLSRAGVDGYTF. The CDR3 region has the DNA TGTGCCAGCAGCTTATCACGGGCAGGGGTGGATGGCTACACCTTC.

This clonotype was seen a handful of times. V and J are TRBV12-3 or TRBV12-4 and TRBJ1-1, with D unresolved. Trimming removed 2 bases from V and 8 bases from J, with 9 bases in between. This CDR3 has 12 residues. CDR3 nucleotides: TGTGCCAGCAGTTTAAGGTTTGAGGAAGCTTTCTTT. This gives the protein CASSLRFEEAFF.

The V and J genes are TRBV28 and TRBJ2-6; 10 bases map to TRBD1. V was pared by 3 bases and J by 2 bases, with 7 bases of the junction left unmatched. The CDR3 spans 18 residues. Germline CDR1 reads MDHEN; CDR2 reads SYDVKM. The chain's CDR3 is CASSFLGQGNAGANVLTF. The CDR3, as DNA: TGTGCCAGCAGTTTTTTGGGACAGGGGAACGCTGGGGCCAACGTCCTGACTTTC.

The CDR3 sequence is CSARDRKTSGTGTGELFF. The CDR3 DNA reads TGCAGTGCTAGAGACCGCAAAACTAGCGGGACGGGCACCGGGGAGCTGTTTTTT. The chain employs TRBV20-1 and TRBJ2-2, with TRBD2 identical over 10 bases. Germline V gene sequence: CDR1 DFQATT, CDR2 SNEGSKA (reference sequence). V lost 0 bases and J lost 4; bases outside the gene matches: 11. The CDR3 length is 18 residues.

The table lists this clonotype with a few counts. The V gene is TRBV24-1, the J gene TRBJ2-3; the match to TRBD1 covers 8 bases. The junction had 9 bases not matched to a gene; V was cut back by 2 bases and J by 3 bases. Germline V gives CDR1 KGHDR, CDR2 SFDVKD. CDR3 length equals 17 residues. CDR3 DNA sequence: TGTGCCACCAGTGATTCCGACAGGGGCTATTATACAGATACGCAGTATTTT. It is translated as CATSDSDRGYYTDTQYF.

The chain joins TRBV10-3 to TRBJ2-7; 8 nucleotides align to TRBD2. The germline gives CDR1 ENHRY, CDR2 SYGVKD. With 2 bases clipped from V and 2 bases from J, the junction kept 20 bases outside the gene matches. There are 20 residues in the CDR3. The CDR3 loop is CAISEPPGAGASGLPYEQYF. Written as DNA, the CDR3 is TGTGCCATCAGTGAGCCGCCGGGAGCGGGAGCGAGTGGCCTCCCCTACGAGCAGTACTTC.

This rearrangement joins TRBV5-1 to TRBJ1-1; D call uncertain. The germline gives CDR1 SGHRS, CDR2 YFSETQ. This CDR3 comprises 14 residues. The V end lost 3 bases, the J end lost 3 bases, and 12 bases lay between the germline ends. CDR3 sequence (DNA): TGCGCCAGCAGCTCGGGGTGGGAGTACACTGAAGCTTTCTTT. It is translated as CASSSGWEYTEAFF.

This clonotype has a count of ten or more. The chain is built from TRBV27 and TRBJ1-5; D not resolved. Germline values: CDR1 MNHEY, CDR2 SMNVEV (reference sequence). Trimming stripped 1 base from V and 6 bases from J, with 10 bases between. CDR3 length: 14 residues. The CDR3 nucleotides read TGTGCCAGCAGTTTATTGTCCGGGGTTCAGCCCCAGCATTTT. This gives the protein CASSLLSGVQPQHF.

V and J are TRBV6-5 and TRBJ1-5, with D unresolved. CDR3 length equals 13 residues. V dropped 4 bases and J dropped 5 bases, with 9 bases sitting between them. Germline V gene sequence: CDR1 MNHEY, CDR2 SVGAGI. This chain's CDR3 is CASSLGSHQPQHF. The CDR3 DNA follows: TGTGCCAGCAGTTTAGGGTCTCATCAGCCCCAGCATTTT.

The chain combines TRBV20-1 with TRBJ1-1; unclear D gene. This CDR3 region has 10 residues. Germline assignment: CDR1 DFQATT and CDR2 SNEGSKA (reference sequence). The V and J ends lost 5 bases and 10 bases respectively, with 11 bases between them. In nucleotides, the CDR3 is TGCAGTGCTGGTCGGGAAGGAGCTTTCTTT. Translation: CSAGREGAFF.

The rearrangement uses TRBV12-3 or TRBV12-4 and TRBJ2-3, with 7 bases identical to TRBD1. Unmatched junction bases numbered 15, after V lost 7 bases and J lost 2 bases. The CDR3 length is 17 residues. The CDR3 here is CASTTIATGPLTDTQYF. DNA of the CDR3: TGTGCCAGCACCACAATCGCGACAGGGCCCCTCACAGATACGCAGTATTTT.

This clonotype was counted between two and nine times. The chain recombines TRBV19 with TRBJ2-5, with 9 bases lining up with TRBD2. Germline loops: CDR1 LNHDA, CDR2 SQIVND (reference sequence). J was trimmed by 1 base and V by 8 bases; bases with no gene match: 11. The CDR3 contains 16 residues. The CDR3 region has the DNA TGTGCCAGTGCCCCACAGACTAGCGGCCTCCAAGAGACCCAGTACTTC. This translates into CASAPQTSGLQETQYF.

This chain connects TRBV9 to TRBJ2-1, with D hard to call. The CDR3 sequence is 15 residues long. Germline V gives CDR1 SGDLS, CDR2 YYNGEE. V was clipped by 2 bases and J by 7 bases, with 16 bases between them. The CDR3 region has the DNA TGTGCCAGCAGCGTTGGTTCGGGTCTGTCAAATGAGCAGTTCTTC. Encoded protein: CASSVGSGLSNEQFF.

The V call is TRBV5-5, the J call TRBJ2-3; D unresolved. The germline V gene has CDR1 SGHKS and CDR2 YYEKEE (reference sequence). V lost 2 bases and J 4 bases, leaving 14 bases between the germline ends. This CDR3 spans 15 amino acids. In DNA form, the CDR3 reads TGTGCCAGCAGCTTTCGTGGGCCGGCGGCAGATACGCAGTATTTT. Its translation is CASSFRGPAADTQYF.

The chain couples TRBV27 to TRBJ2-5; a weak D match, TRBD1 (6 bases). V lost 2 bases, J lost 5 bases, and 15 bases lay in between. CDR1 and CDR2 (germline): MNHEY, SMNVEV (reference sequence). The CDR3 contains 15 residues. The DNA of the CDR3 is TGTGCCAGCAGTTTAGGTACAGGGAGCCGGGAGACCCAGTACTTC. It codes for CASSLGTGSRETQYF.

This chain uses TRBV20-1 with TRBJ1-2; 12 nucleotides match TRBD1. Trimming took 5 bases from V and 4 from J; bases not matched to a gene: 8. In germline, CDR1 is DFQATT, CDR2 SNEGSKA (reference sequence). The CDR3 contains 15 residues. The CDR3 region is CSAQTGGQGAYGYTF. CDR3 nucleotide sequence: TGCAGTGCTCAAACAGGGGGACAGGGGGCCTATGGCTACACCTTC.

The chain employs TRBV21-1 and TRBJ2-7; the table calls TRBD2, which could not be checked here. TRBV21-1 is an annotated pseudogene. CDR3 length: 17 amino acids. The CDR3 DNA reads TGTGCCAGCAGCAAAGGACCTGGGACTAGCGGGAGCTACGAGCAGTACTTC. Translated: CASSKGPGTSGSYEQYF.